A selection of T cell receptor beta chains follows, all from one sample in a study of blood T cell repertoires in COVID-19. Only in-frame clones appear in the TCRdb table, and some are missing; sequencing was by immunoSEQ multiplex PCR. The top ten clones hold about a fifth of a sample with around 43,000 clones, around 90% of them seen once. Specimen: peripheral blood. Receptors were obtained from a man aged 45 to 65 with active COVID-19. CDR3s include the opening cysteine and the closing phenylalanine or tryptophan. A D gene is named only where the DNA matches it firmly. Expanded clones get a size class; other rows say once, few or many, or leave the size out.

D gene,J gene,clone size,V gene,CDR3 protein,CDR3 DNA
.,TRBJ2-2,.,TRBV24-1,CATSDLPGGRTGELFF,TGTGCCACCAGTGATTTGCCTGGAGGCCGGACCGGGGAGCTGTTTTTT
.,TRBJ2-2,.,TRBV28,CASSPWGNTGELFF,TGTGCCAGCAGTCCCTGGGGCAACACCGGGGAGCTGTTTTTT
.,TRBJ1-2,.,TRBV7-8,CASSSTGKGSGYTF,TGTGCCAGCAGCTCTACAGGGAAAGGTAGTGGCTACACCTTC
.,TRBJ2-3,.,TRBV9,CASSAGGGGDTQYF,TGTGCCAGCAGCGCCGGAGGGGGCGGGGATACGCAGTATTTT
TRBD2,TRBJ2-1,.,TRBV27,CASSPSASGRSEQFF,TGTGCCAGCAGTCCATCCGCTAGCGGGAGGAGTGAGCAGTTCTTC
TRBD2,TRBJ2-2,.,TRBV7-2,CASSYNPAGGPGTGELFF,TGTGCCAGCAGCTATAATCCGGCGGGAGGGCCAGGTACCGGGGAGCTGTTTTTT
TRBD2,TRBJ2-1,.,TRBV28,CASSLFLGREDLSSYNEQFF,TGTGCCAGCAGTTTATTCTTGGGGCGGGAGGACCTCAGCTCCTACAATGAGCAGTTCTTC
TRBD1,TRBJ2-5,.,TRBV24-1,CATSETDRAETQYF,TGTGCCACCAGTGAAACCGACAGGGCGGAGACCCAGTACTTC
.,TRBJ2-7,.,TRBV6-2/TRBV6-3,CASSYFLSSSYEQYF,TGTGCCAGCAGTTACTTCTTGAGTAGCTCCTACGAGCAGTACTTC
.,TRBJ2-2,.,TRBV5-4,CASSLRPVGAGELFF,TGTGCCAGCAGCTTGAGGCCAGTTGGAGCCGGGGAGCTGTTTTTT
.,TRBJ2-1,.,TRBV6-5,CASGENEQFF,TGTGCCTCAGGGGAAAATGAGCAGTTCTTC
.,TRBJ1-3,.,TRBV10-3,CAISESKGFSGNTIYF,TGTGCCATCAGTGAGTCGAAGGGGTTCTCTGGAAACACCATATATTTT
.,TRBJ1-3,.,TRBV30,CAWRPGGRRVRNTIYF,TGTGCCTGGAGACCCGGGGGGCGCAGGGTTAGGAACACCATATATTTT
.,TRBJ2-2,.,TRBV5-5,CASSHQPIQGTNTGELFF,TGTGCCAGCAGCCATCAACCCATACAGGGAACGAACACCGGGGAGCTGTTTTTT
TRBD1,TRBJ2-3,.,TRBV19,CASRRDRATDTQYF,TGTGCCAGCCGCCGGGACAGGGCCACAGATACGCAGTATTTT
.,TRBJ2-5,.,TRBV20-1,CSASLETQYF,TGCAGTGCTAGCCTGGAGACCCAGTACTTC
TRBD2,TRBJ2-1,.,TRBV5-1,CASSETSGGEQFF,TGCGCCAGCAGCGAGACTAGCGGAGGTGAGCAGTTCTTC
.,TRBJ1-1,.,TRBV6-5,CASRGTSLAEAFF,TGTGCCAGCAGGGGGACAAGTTTGGCTGAAGCTTTCTTT
TRBD2,TRBJ2-7,.,TRBV30,CAWSVTSGRSYEQYF,TGTGCCTGGAGTGTAACTAGCGGGAGGTCCTACGAGCAGTACTTC
.,TRBJ1-1,.,TRBV27,CASSPRQKANTEAFF,TGTGCCAGCAGTCCCCGACAGAAAGCAAATACTGAAGCTTTCTTT
.,TRBJ1-4,.,TRBV6-1,CASSDGYGLEKLFF,TGTGCCAGCAGTGATGGGTATGGACTTGAAAAACTGTTTTTT
TRBD2,TRBJ2-7,.,TRBV11-2,CASSSLAGARGVEQYF,TGTGCCAGCAGCTCGCTAGCGGGAGCGCGGGGAGTCGAGCAGTACTTC
TRBD2,TRBJ2-1,.,TRBV6-5,CASRRTSGGSNEQFF,TGTGCCAGCAGACGGACTAGCGGGGGTTCAAATGAGCAGTTCTTC
TRBD2,TRBJ2-1,.,TRBV28,CASSSGGPYNEQFF,TGTGCCAGCAGTTCGGGAGGTCCCTACAATGAGCAGTTCTTC
TRBD1,TRBJ2-7,.,TRBV9,CASSQSRDRGSYEQYF,TGTGCCAGCAGTCAGTCCCGGGACAGGGGCTCCTACGAGCAGTACTTC
.,TRBJ1-2,.,TRBV25-1,CASSEGQNYGYTF,TGTGCCAGCAGTGAAGGGCAGAACTATGGCTACACCTTC
.,TRBJ2-1,.,TRBV6-2/TRBV6-3,CASSYSFRSPSSYNEQFF,TGTGCCAGCAGTTACTCATTTCGGAGCCCGAGCTCCTACAATGAGCAGTTCTTC
.,TRBJ1-6,.,TRBV5-8,CASSWEIAYSPLHF,TGTGCCAGCAGCTGGGAGATCGCCTATTCACCCCTCCACTTT
TRBD1,TRBJ2-5,.,TRBV28,CASSDTGQGETQYF,TGTGCCAGCAGTGATACGGGACAGGGAGAGACCCAGTACTTC
TRBD1,TRBJ1-2,.,TRBV7-3,CASSASGQGFYGYTF,TGTGCCAGCAGCGCCTCGGGACAGGGGTTCTATGGCTACACCTTC
TRBD2,TRBJ2-1,.,TRBV6-4,CASSDSVTGGWNEQFF,TGTGCCAGCAGTGACTCTGTAACGGGAGGATGGAATGAGCAGTTCTTC
TRBD2,TRBJ2-1,.,TRBV11-3,CASSLVREGLNEQFF,TGTGCCAGCAGCTTAGTGCGGGAGGGCCTCAATGAGCAGTTCTTC
TRBD1,TRBJ2-7,once,TRBV11-3,CASSLTGDYEQYF,TGTGCCAGCAGCTTGACAGGGGACTACGAGCAGTACTTC
.,TRBJ2-7,.,TRBV6-1,CASSEVLGVPYEQYF,TGTGCCAGCAGTGAAGTTTTAGGGGTCCCCTACGAGCAGTACTTC
.,TRBJ2-4,.,TRBV7-8,CASSLRGGGDIQYF,TGTGCCAGCAGCTTAAGGGGGGGCGGCGACATTCAGTACTTC
TRBD1,TRBJ2-7,.,TRBV28,CASSHRTGSSSYEQYF,TGTGCCAGCAGTCATCGGACAGGATCGAGCTCCTACGAGCAGTACTTC
.,TRBJ1-2,.,TRBV7-2,CASSLVGGGYGYTF,TGTGCCAGCAGCTTAGTAGGGGGGGGATATGGCTACACCTTC
TRBD1,TRBJ2-3,.,TRBV7-9,CASSVNPGTDSSTDTQYF,TGTGCCAGCAGCGTGAACCCCGGGACAGACTCTAGCACAGATACGCAGTATTTT
.,TRBJ1-4,.,TRBV4-3,CASSQDGGADEKLFF,TGCGCCAGCAGCCAAGATGGGGGGGCGGATGAAAAACTGTTTTTT
.,TRBJ2-1,once,TRBV21-1,CASSRSAGRRYEQFF,TGTGCCAGCAGCAGGTCGGCCGGGAGACGGTATGAGCAGTTCTTC